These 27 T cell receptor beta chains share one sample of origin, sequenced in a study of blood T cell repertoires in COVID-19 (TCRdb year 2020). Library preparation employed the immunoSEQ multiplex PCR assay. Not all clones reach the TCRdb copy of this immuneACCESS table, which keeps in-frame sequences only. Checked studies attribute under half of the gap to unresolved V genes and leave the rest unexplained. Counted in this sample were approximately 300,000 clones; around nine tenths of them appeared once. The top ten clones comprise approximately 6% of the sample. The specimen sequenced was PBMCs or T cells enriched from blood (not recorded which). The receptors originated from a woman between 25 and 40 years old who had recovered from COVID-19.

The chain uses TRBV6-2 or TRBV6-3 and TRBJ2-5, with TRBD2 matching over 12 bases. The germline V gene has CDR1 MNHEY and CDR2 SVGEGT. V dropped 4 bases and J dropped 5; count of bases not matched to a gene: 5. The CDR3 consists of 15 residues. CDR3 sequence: CASSLGLAGGETQYF. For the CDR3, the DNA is TGTGCCAGCAGTTTGGGACTAGCGGGCGGGGAGACCCAGTACTTC.

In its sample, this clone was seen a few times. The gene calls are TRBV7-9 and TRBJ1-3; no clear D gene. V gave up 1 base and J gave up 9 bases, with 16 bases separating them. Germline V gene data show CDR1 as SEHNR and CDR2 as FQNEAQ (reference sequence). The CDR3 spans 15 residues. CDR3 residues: CASSLVEPYPFTIYF. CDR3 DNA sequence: TGTGCCAGCAGCTTAGTAGAACCGTATCCTTTCACCATATATTTT.

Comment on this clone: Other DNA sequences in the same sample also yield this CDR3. The CDR3 DNA reads TGTGCCATCAGTGAGTCCGGGGGGAACACTGAAGCTTTCTTT. Protein: CAISESGGNTEAFF. V and J are TRBV10-3 and TRBJ1-1; possibly TRBD1 for D (5 bases). Germline CDR1 reads ENHRY; CDR2 reads SYGVKD. There are 14 residues in the CDR3. Trimming cost V 0 bases and J 1 base, with 6 bases left between them.

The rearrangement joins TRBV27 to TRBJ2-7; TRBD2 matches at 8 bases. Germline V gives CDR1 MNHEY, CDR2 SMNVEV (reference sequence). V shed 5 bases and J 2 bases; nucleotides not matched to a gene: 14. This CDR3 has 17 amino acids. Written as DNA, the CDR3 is TGTGCCAGCAGTCCCCAAGAGTTTTGGCGGGGGGCCTACGAGCAGTACTTC. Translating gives CASSPQEFWRGAYEQYF.

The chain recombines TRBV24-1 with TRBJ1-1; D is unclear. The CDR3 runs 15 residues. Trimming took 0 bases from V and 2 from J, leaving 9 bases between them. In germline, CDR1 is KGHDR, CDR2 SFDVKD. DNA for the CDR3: TGTGCCACCAGTGATTTGAACCGGTCCAACACTGAAGCTTTCTTT. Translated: CATSDLNRSNTEAFF.

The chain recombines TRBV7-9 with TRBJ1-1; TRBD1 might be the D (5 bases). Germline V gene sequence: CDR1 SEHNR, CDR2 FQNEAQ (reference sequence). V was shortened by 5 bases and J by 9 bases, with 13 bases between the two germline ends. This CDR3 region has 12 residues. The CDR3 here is CASSPGVPQAFF. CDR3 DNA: TGTGCCAGCAGCCCGGGGGTCCCTCAAGCTTTCTTT.

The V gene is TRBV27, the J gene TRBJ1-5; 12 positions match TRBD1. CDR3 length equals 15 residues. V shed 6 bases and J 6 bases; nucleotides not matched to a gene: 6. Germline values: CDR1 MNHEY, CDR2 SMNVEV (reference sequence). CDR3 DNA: TGTGCCAGCAGCTCCGGGACAGGGGGCTTTCAGCCCCAGCATTTT. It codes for CASSSGTGGFQPQHF.

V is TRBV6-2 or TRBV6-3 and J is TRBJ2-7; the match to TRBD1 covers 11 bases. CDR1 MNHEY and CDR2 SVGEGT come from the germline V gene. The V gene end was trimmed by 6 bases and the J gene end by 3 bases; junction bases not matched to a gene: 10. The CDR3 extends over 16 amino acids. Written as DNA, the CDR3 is TGTGCCAGCAGACCTCCGGGGACAGGGGGTAACTACGAGCAGTACTTC. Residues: CASRPPGTGGNYEQYF.

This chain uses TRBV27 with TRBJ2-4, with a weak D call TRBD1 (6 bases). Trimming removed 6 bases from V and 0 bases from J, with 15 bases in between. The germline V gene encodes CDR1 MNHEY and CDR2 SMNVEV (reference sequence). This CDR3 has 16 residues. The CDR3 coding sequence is TGTGCCAGCAGCCCCCTCACAGGGATAGCCAAAAACATTCAGTACTTC. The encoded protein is CASSPLTGIAKNIQYF.

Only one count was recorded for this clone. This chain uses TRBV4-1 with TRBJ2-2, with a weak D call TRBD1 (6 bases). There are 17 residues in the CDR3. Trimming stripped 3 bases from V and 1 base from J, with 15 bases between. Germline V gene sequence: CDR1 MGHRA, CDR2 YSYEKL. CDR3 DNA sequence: TGCGCCAGCAGCCAGGAATACAGGGCAGGGAACACCGGGGAGCTGTTTTTT. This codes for CASSQEYRAGNTGELFF.

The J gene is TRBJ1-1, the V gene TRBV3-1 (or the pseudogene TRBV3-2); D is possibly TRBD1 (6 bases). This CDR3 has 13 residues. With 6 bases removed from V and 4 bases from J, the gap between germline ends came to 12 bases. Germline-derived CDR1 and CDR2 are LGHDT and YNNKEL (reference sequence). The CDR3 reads CASRRGSVTEAFF. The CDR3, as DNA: TGTGCCAGCAGGAGGGGGTCTGTCACTGAAGCTTTCTTT.

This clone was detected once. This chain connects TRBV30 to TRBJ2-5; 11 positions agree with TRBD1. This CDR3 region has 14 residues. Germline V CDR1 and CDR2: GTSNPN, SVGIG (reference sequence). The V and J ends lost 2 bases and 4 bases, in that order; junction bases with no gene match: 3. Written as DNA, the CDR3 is TGTGCCTGGAGTCCGGGACAGGGGGTAGAGACCCAGTACTTC. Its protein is CAWSPGQGVETQYF.

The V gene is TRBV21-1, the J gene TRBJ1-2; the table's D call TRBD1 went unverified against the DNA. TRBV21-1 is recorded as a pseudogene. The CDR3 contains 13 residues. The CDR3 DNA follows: TGTGCCAGAAAGGGACAGGGAACCTATGGCTACACCTTC. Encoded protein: CARKGQGTYGYTF.

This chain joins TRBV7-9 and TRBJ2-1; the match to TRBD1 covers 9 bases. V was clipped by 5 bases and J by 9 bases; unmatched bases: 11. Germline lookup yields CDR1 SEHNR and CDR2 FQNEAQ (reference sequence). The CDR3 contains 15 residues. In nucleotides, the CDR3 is TGTGCCAGCAGCGACGGGACAGGGCCTTTTAGTGAGCAGTTCTTC. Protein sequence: CASSDGTGPFSEQFF.

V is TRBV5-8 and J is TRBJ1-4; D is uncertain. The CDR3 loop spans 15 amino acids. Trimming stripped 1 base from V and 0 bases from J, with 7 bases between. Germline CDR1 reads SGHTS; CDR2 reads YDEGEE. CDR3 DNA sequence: TGTGCCAGCAGCTTGATGTCAGCAACTAATGAAAAACTGTTTTTT. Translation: CASSLMSATNEKLFF. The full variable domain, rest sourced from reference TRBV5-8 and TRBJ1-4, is EAGVTQSPTHLIKTRGQQATLRCSPISGHTSVYWYQQALGLGLQFLLWYDEGEERNRGNFPPRFSGRQFPNYSSELNVNALELEDSALYLCASSLMSATNEKLFFGSGTQLSVL.

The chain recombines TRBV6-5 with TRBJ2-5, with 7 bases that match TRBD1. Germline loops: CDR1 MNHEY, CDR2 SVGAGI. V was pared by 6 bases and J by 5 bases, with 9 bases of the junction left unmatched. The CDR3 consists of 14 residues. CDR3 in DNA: TGTGCCAGCAGCCAAGAGACAGGGTGGGAGACCCAGTACTTC. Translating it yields CASSQETGWETQYF.

In DNA form, the CDR3 reads TGTGCCAGCGGCGGAGGGCTCGGGGGCTACACCTTC. Translating gives CASGGGLGGYTF. The gene calls are TRBV7-9 and TRBJ1-2, with D hard to call. The germline V gene has CDR1 SEHNR and CDR2 FQNEAQ (reference sequence). The V end lost 8 bases, the J end lost 8 bases, and 15 bases lay between the germline ends. CDR3 length: 12 amino acids. Full variable domain (missing parts from reference TRBV7-9 and TRBJ1-2): DTGVSQNPRHKITKRGQNVTFRCDPISEHNRLYWYRQTLGQGPEFLTYFQNEAQLEKSRLLSDRFSAERPKGSFSTLEIQRTEQGDSAMYLCASGGGLGGYTFGSGTRLTVV.

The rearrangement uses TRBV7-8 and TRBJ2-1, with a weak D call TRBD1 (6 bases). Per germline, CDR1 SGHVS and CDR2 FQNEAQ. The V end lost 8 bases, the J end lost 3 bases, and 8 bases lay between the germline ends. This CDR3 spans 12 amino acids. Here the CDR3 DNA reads TGTGCCAGCGGGGGCCACTACAATGAGCAGTTCTTC. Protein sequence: CASGGHYNEQFF. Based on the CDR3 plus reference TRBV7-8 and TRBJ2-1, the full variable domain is GAGVSQSPRYKVAKRGQDVALRCDPISGHVSLFWYQQALGQGPEFLTYFQNEAQLDKSGLPSDRFFAERPEGSVSTLKIQRTQQEDSAVYLCASGGHYNEQFFGPGTRLTVL.

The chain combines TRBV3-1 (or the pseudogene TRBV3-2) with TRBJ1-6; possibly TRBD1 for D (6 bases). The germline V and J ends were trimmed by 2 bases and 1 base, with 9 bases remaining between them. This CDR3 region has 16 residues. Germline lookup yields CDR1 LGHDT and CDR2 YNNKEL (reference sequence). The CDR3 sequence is CASSQTGWSYNSPLHF. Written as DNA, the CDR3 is TGTGCCAGCAGCCAAACAGGGTGGTCCTATAATTCACCCCTCCACTTT.

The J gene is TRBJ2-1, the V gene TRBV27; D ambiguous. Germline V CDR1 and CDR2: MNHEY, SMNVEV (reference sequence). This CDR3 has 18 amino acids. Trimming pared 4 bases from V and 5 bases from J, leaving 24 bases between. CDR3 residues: CASSSLAQAAPSNNEQFF. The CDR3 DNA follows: TGTGCCAGCAGTTCCCTCGCCCAGGCCGCGCCTTCCAACAATGAGCAGTTCTTC.

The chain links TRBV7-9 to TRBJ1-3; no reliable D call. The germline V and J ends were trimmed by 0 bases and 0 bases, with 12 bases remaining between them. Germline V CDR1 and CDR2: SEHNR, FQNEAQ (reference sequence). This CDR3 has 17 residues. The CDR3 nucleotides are TGTGCCAGCAGCTTAGCCCTCCACGGTTTCTCTGGAAACACCATATATTTT. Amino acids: CASSLALHGFSGNTIYF.

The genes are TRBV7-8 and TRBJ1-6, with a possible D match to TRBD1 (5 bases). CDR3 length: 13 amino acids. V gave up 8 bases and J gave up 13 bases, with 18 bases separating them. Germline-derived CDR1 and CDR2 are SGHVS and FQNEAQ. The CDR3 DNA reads TGTGCCAGCGCGGGGGATCATCTGGGGCCCCTCCACTTT. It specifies CASAGDHLGPLHF.

CDR3 residues: CASSATSGATDTQYF. In DNA, the CDR3 is TGCGCCAGCAGCGCTACTAGCGGGGCCACAGATACGCAGTATTTT. V and J are TRBV4-1 and TRBJ2-3; 10 bases map to TRBD2. From germline, CDR1 is MGHRA and CDR2 YSYEKL. The V and J ends lost 5 bases and 2 bases, in that order; junction bases with no gene match: 4. CDR3 length: 15 residues.

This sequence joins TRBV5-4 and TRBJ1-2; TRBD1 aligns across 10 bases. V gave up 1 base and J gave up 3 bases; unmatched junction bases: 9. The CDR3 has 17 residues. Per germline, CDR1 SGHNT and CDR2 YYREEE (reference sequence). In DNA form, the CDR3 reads TGTGCCAGCAGCTTGAAGTCGCCGGGACAGGGGTACTATGGCTACACCTTC. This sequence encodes CASSLKSPGQGYYGYTF.

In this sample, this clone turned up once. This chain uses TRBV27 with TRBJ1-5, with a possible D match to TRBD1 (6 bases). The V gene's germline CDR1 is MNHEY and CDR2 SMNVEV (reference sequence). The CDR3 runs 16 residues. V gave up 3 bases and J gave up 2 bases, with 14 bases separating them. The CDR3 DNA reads TGTGCCAGCAGTTTGAGGGGGAATCTGGGCAATCAGCCCCAGCATTTT. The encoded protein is CASSLRGNLGNQPQHF.

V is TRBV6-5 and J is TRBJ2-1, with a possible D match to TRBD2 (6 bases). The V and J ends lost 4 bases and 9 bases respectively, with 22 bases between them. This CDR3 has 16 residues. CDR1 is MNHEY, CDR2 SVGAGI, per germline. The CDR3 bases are TGTGCCAGCAGTTTCTCCCACCGGGCAGGGAGGAGTGAGCAGTTCTTC. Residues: CASSFSHRAGRSEQFF.

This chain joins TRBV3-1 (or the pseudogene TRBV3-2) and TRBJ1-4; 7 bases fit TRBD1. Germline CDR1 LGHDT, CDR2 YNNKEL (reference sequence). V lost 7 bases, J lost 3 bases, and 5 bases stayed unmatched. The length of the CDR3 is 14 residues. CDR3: CASTLGGPNEKLFF. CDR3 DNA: TGTGCCAGCACCTTAGGGGGCCCTAATGAAAAACTGTTTTTT.